This entry lists 26 T cell receptor beta chains sequenced from one sample in a study of HIV-infected patients and healthy controls. All unsorted peripheral T cells were captured because whole blood was used without fractionation. Alpha and beta constant-region primers primed reverse transcription of around 550 ng RNA. Using multiplexing indices, alpha and beta chain libraries were generated apart by chain-specific third strand synthesis. TCRdb reprocessed the 5' RACE reads via MiXCR and lists one record per CDR3 protein. The sample consists of 8,000 to 10,000 distinct CDR3 sequences, less than 9.5% of them appearing once. The sample here was blood, taken before antiretroviral therapy. Receptor source: an adult with HIV infection.

This clonotype was observed many times. The chain couples TRBV18 to TRBJ1-5, with D possibly TRBD1 on 5 matching bases. Per the germline V gene, CDR1 is KGHSH and CDR2 is LQKENI. Trimming removed 3 bases at V and 6 bases at J, with 12 bases between. The CDR3 sequence is 14 residues long. The CDR3 DNA reads TGTGCCAGCTCACCGACGCCCGGGGGTCAGCCCCAGCATTTT. Translation: CASSPTPGGQPQHF.

This clonotype was seen at least ten times. The J gene is TRBJ1-2, the V gene TRBV15, with 11 nucleotides matching TRBD1. After removal of 3 bases from V and 8 bases from J, the junction contained 2 bases not matched to a gene. CDR1 is LNHNV, CDR2 YYDKDF, per germline (reference sequence). The CDR3 totals 13 residues. The CDR3 here is CATSRDRGQGYTF. CDR3 nucleotides: TGTGCCACCAGCAGGGACAGGGGGCAAGGCTACACCTTC.

This clonotype was counted only a few times. The chain is built from TRBV6-5 and TRBJ2-7; TRBD1 agrees at 10 bases. The CDR3 consists of 14 residues. Germline CDR1 MNHEY, CDR2 SVGAGI. J gave up 2 bases and V 2 bases, and 0 bases lay outside the gene matches. CDR3 bases: TGTGCCAGCAGTTACGGGACAGGGGCCTACGAGCAGTACTTC. This codes for CASSYGTGAYEQYF.

This clonotype came up many times. This chain links TRBV29-1 with TRBJ2-3, with 14 bases identical to TRBD2. The germline gives CDR1 SQVTM, CDR2 ANQGSEA. This CDR3 spans 15 amino acids. After removal of 3 bases from V and 4 bases from J, the junction contained 3 bases not matched to a gene. In nucleotides, the CDR3 is TGCAGCGTTGAGGGACTAGCGGGGGATTCAGATACGCAGTATTTT. It yields the protein CSVEGLAGDSDTQYF.

This clonotype was recorded many times. The V gene is TRBV7-2, the J gene TRBJ2-1; 11 bases line up with TRBD2. This CDR3 comprises 18 residues. Germline V gene sequence: CDR1 SGHTA, CDR2 FQGNSA. With V trimmed by 3 bases and J by 16 bases, 23 bases remained unmatched. CDR3 nucleotides: TGTGCCAGCAGCTTGGATCAACGACTAGCGGGGCTGGACGGTACAGGATTCTTC. Amino acids: CASSLDQRLAGLDGTGFF.

Many counts were recorded for this clonotype. The genes are TRBV18 and TRBJ2-1, with TRBD1 matching over 7 bases. The CDR3 contains 16 residues. Germline loops: CDR1 KGHSH, CDR2 LQKENI. The J segment lost 10 bases and the V segment lost 3 bases, leaving 15 bases of the junction unmatched. CDR3 coding DNA: TGTGCCAGCTCACCGCAATTTGGACAGGTGGTTTGGGAGCAGTTCTTC. Its protein product is CASSPQFGQVVWEQFF.

The chain employs TRBV19 and TRBJ1-1, with D perhaps TRBD1 (5 bases). The germline V gene has CDR1 LNHDA and CDR2 SQIVND (reference sequence). The CDR3 loop spans 17 amino acids. Trimming shortened V by 4 bases and J by 3 bases, and 21 bases separated the two germline ends. In nucleotides, the CDR3 is TGTGCCAGTAGTACGTGGGGCTTGGGGACCGGCGACACTGAAGCTTTCTTT. Its protein is CASSTWGLGTGDTEAFF.

This clonotype was detected ten times or more. The chain carries TRBV7-2 and TRBJ1-1, with D unresolved. In germline, CDR1 is SGHTA, CDR2 FQGNSA. V lost 5 bases and J lost 3, with 7 bases in between. The CDR3 extends over 12 amino acids. CDR3 sequence (DNA): TGTGCCAGCAGCGATAGATACACTGAAGCTTTCTTT. Amino acid sequence: CASSDRYTEAFF. The full variable domain, its missing parts supplied by reference TRBV7-2 and TRBJ1-1, is GAGVSQSPSNKVTEKGKDVELRCDPISGHTALYWYRQSLGQGLEFLIYFQGNSAPDKSGLPSDRFSAERTGGSVSTLTIQRTQQEDSAVYLCASSDRYTEAFFGQGTRLTVV.

In this sample, this clonotype turned up many times. The CDR3 sequence is CAISQTGENGYTF. In DNA, the CDR3 is TGTGCCATCAGCCAGACAGGGGAGAATGGCTACACCTTC. The chain recombines TRBV10-3 with TRBJ1-2, with 8 nucleotides matching TRBD1. The germline V gene encodes CDR1 ENHRY and CDR2 SYGVKD. CDR3 length: 13 amino acids. The trim removed 6 bases at V and 6 bases at J, leaving 6 bases unmatched.

This clonotype was observed at least ten times. The CDR3 bases are TGTGCCTGCCGTTCCTCTTACACAGATACGCAGTATTTT. Protein sequence: CACRSSYTDTQYF. The rearrangement uses TRBV6-6 and TRBJ2-3; D remains ambiguous. Germline lookup yields CDR1 MNHNY and CDR2 SVGAGI (reference sequence). V was pared by 11 bases and J by 2 bases, with 14 bases between. This CDR3 has 13 residues.

There are many counts of this clonotype. This rearrangement joins TRBV5-1 to TRBJ2-4, with D possibly being TRBD1 (6 bases). With 5 bases removed from V and 0 bases from J, the gap between germline ends came to 21 bases. Germline lookup yields CDR1 SGHRS and CDR2 YFSETQ. There are 18 residues in the CDR3. The CDR3 coding sequence is TGCGCCAGCAGGTGGTCGGACAGCCCCTTAGGAGCCAAAAACATTCAGTACTTC. Amino acids: CASRWSDSPLGAKNIQYF.

Ten or more counts support this clonotype. CDR3 in amino acids: CASSSPGATEAFF. The CDR3 DNA is TGTGCCAGCAGCTCTCCGGGGGCCACTGAAGCTTTCTTT. The chain has TRBV7-9 and TRBJ1-1; weak D call: TRBD1 (6 bases). Germline values: CDR1 SEHNR, CDR2 FQNEAQ (reference sequence). The CDR3 is 13 residues long. Trimming took off 4 bases at V and 4 bases at J, with 10 bases between the two ends.

This chain uses TRBV6-5 with TRBJ2-3; D might be TRBD2 (5 bases). The CDR3 spans 15 residues. V was pared by 5 bases and J by 4 bases, with 16 bases between. Per germline, CDR1 MNHEY and CDR2 SVGAGI. The CDR3 DNA sequence: TGTGCCAGCAGTGACCCGGGAAGGGAAGCAGATACGCAGTATTTT. It codes for CASSDPGREADTQYF.

This clonotype was found many times. This chain joins TRBV2 and TRBJ2-2; 11 nucleotides match TRBD2. Germline V gene data show CDR1 as SNHLY and CDR2 as FYNNEI. V was pared by 4 bases and J by 5 bases, with 6 bases of the junction left unmatched. There are 16 residues in the CDR3. This CDR3 reads CASSGRLAGLTGELFF. The CDR3 DNA reads TGTGCCAGCAGTGGCCGACTAGCGGGGTTGACCGGGGAGCTGTTTTTT. The full variable domain, completed using reference TRBV2 and TRBJ2-2, is EPEVTQTPSHQVTQMGQEVILRCVPISNHLYFYWYRQILGQKVEFLVSFYNNEISEKSEIFDDQFSVERPDGSNFTLKIRSTKLEDSAMYFCASSGRLAGLTGELFFGEGSRLTVL.

The chain couples TRBV4-2 to TRBJ1-1, with 9 bases matching TRBD1. CDR1 and CDR2 from the germline V gene are LGHNA and YNFKEQ. This CDR3 has 16 residues. With 4 bases clipped from V and 0 bases from J, the junction kept 6 bases outside the gene matches. The CDR3, as DNA: TGTGCCAGCAGCCCTGGACAGGGGCCTATGAACACTGAAGCTTTCTTT. Its protein product is CASSPGQGPMNTEAFF.

The table lists this clonotype with many counts. This chain uses TRBV25-1 with TRBJ1-2; perhaps TRBD1 as D (6 bases). CDR3 size: 13 residues. V gave up 6 bases and J gave up 4 bases, with 12 bases separating them. Germline V gene sequence: CDR1 MGHDK, CDR2 SYGVNS. Written as DNA, the CDR3 is TGTGCCAGCAGCTCCGGGGGGCTCTATGGCTACACCTTC. Translated, it gives CASSSGGLYGYTF.

This clonotype has ten or more counts. The genes are TRBV20-1 and TRBJ2-7, with D hard to call. CDR1 and CDR2 from the germline V gene are DFQATT and SNEGSKA (reference sequence). The CDR3 totals 15 residues. The V and J ends lost 4 bases and 1 base respectively, with 17 bases between them. CDR3 bases: TGCAGTGCTACGCCCGCCCCCGAAGGGTCCTACGAGCAGTACTTC. Encoded protein: CSATPAPEGSYEQYF.

This clonotype showed up many times. The chain has TRBV12-3 or TRBV12-4 and TRBJ1-1; a possible D gene is TRBD1 (6 bases). This CDR3 region has 14 residues. V dropped 6 bases and J dropped 2 bases, with 13 bases sitting between them. CDR3 sequence (DNA): TGTGCCAGCAGCCTAGGGGGATTCAACACTGAAGCTTTCTTT. This translates into CASSLGGFNTEAFF.

This clonotype was seen repeatedly, ten times or more. V and J are TRBV3-1 and TRBJ2-3, with TRBD2 matching 14 bases. CDR3 length equals 16 residues. Trimming at V came to 4 bases and at J to 8 bases, leaving 8 bases not matched to a gene. The V gene's germline CDR1 is LGHDT and CDR2 YNNKEL (reference sequence). The CDR3 spells CASSPGTSGGHLTQYF. The CDR3 region has the DNA TGTGCCAGCAGCCCCGGGACTAGCGGGGGCCACCTTACGCAGTATTTT.

This clonotype has at least ten counts. The chain recombines TRBV27 with TRBJ2-2; a possible D gene is TRBD2 (5 bases). CDR1 is MNHEY and CDR2 is SMNVEV in the germline V gene (reference sequence). V gave up 5 bases and J gave up 3 bases, with 10 bases separating them. CDR3 length: 14 residues. CDR3 in amino acids: CASSPDGDTGELFF. DNA of the CDR3: TGTGCCAGCAGTCCCGACGGGGACACCGGGGAGCTGTTTTTT.

Many counts were recorded for this clonotype. The chain recombines TRBV29-1 with TRBJ2-7, with D possibly matching TRBD1 (6 bases). The CDR3 totals 11 residues. Germline V gene sequence: CDR1 SQVTM, CDR2 ANQGSEA. V was trimmed by 5 bases and J by 6 bases, leaving 11 bases between them. The CDR3 is CSVHRVGEQYF. DNA for the CDR3: TGCAGCGTTCACAGGGTTGGCGAGCAGTACTTC.

This clonotype was recorded many times. The chain has TRBV3-1 and TRBJ1-2; no definite D call. Germline V gene data show CDR1 as LGHDT and CDR2 as YNNKEL (reference sequence). This CDR3 has 15 residues. Trimming took off 3 bases at V and 4 bases at J, with 15 bases between the two ends. The CDR3 DNA follows: TGTGCCAGCAGCCACCGGCCCAGAAGGATCTATGGCTACACCTTC. Encoded protein: CASSHRPRRIYGYTF.

This clonotype was seen many times. The chain couples TRBV5-1 to TRBJ2-2; unclear D gene. V lost 0 bases and J 0 bases, leaving 9 bases between the germline ends. The length of the CDR3 is 16 residues. CDR1 and CDR2 from the germline V gene are SGHRS and YFSETQ. CDR3 sequence (DNA): TGCGCCAGCAGCTTGGGGTTTACCTCGAACACCGGGGAGCTGTTTTTT. Encoded protein: CASSLGFTSNTGELFF.

At least ten counts were recorded for this clonotype. The V and J genes are TRBV7-2 and TRBJ2-2, with D unclear. Trimming cost V 8 bases and J 5 bases, with 9 bases left between them. The germline V gene has CDR1 SGHTA and CDR2 FQGNSA. The CDR3 has 12 residues. The DNA for the CDR3 is TGTGCCAGCGGAAGGATGACCGGGGAGCTGTTTTTT. It encodes CASGRMTGELFF.

This clonotype showed up just a few times. The chain uses TRBV12-3 or TRBV12-4 and TRBJ2-1; D uncertain. V lost 1 base, J lost 12 bases, and 7 bases lay in between. This CDR3 is 11 amino acids long. CDR3 bases: TGTGCCAGCAGTTTAGTGGACCTGCAGTTCTTC. This encodes CASSLVDLQFF.

This clonotype was counted many times. This chain joins TRBV6-5 and TRBJ2-3, with D perhaps given as TRBD1 or TRBD2 (5 bases each). The germline V and J ends were trimmed by 5 bases and 0 bases, with 9 bases remaining between them. This CDR3 is built from 14 residues. CDR1 MNHEY and CDR2 SVGAGI come from the germline V gene. CDR3 loop: CASSPGDSTDTQYF. The CDR3 region has the DNA TGTGCCAGCAGTCCCGGGGACAGCACAGATACGCAGTATTTT.